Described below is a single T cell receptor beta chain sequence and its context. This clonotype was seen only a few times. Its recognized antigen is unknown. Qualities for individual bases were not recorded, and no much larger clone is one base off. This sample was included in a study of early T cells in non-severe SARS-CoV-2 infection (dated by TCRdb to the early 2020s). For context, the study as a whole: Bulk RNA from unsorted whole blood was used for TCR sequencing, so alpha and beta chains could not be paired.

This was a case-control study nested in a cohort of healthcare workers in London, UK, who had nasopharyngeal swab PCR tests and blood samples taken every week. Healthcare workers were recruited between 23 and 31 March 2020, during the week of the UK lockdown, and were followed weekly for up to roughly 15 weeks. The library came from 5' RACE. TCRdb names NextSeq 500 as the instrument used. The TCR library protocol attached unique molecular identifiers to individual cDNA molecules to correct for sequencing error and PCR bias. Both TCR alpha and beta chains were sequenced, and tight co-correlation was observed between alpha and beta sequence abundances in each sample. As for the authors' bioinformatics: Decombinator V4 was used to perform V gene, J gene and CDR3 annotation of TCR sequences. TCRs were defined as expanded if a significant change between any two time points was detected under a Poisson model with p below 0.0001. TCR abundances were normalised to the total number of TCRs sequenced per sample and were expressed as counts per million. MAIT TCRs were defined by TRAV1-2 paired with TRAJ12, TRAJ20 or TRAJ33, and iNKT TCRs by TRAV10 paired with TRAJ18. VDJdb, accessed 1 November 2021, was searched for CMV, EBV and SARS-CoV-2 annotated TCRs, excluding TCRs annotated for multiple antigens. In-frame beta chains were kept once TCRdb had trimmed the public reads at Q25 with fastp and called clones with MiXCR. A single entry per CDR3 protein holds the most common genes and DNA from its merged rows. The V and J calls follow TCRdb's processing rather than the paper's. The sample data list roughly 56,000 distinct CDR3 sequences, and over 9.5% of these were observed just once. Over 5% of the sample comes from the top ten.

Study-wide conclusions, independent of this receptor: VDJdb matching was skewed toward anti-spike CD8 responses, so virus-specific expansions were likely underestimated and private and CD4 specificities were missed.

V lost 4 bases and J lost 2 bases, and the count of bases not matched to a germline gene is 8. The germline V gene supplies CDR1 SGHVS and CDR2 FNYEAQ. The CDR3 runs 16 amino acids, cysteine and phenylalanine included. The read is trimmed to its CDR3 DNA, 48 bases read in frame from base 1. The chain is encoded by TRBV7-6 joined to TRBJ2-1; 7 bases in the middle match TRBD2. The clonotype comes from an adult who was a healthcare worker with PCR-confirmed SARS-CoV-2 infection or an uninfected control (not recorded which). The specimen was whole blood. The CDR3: CASSSRRLAAYNEQFF. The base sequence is TGTGCCAGCAGCTCCCGCCGGCTAGCGGCCTACAATGAGCAGTTCTTC.